A selection of T cell receptor beta chains follows, all from one sample in a study of blood T cell repertoires in COVID-19. Generated by immunoSEQ multiplex PCR, the TCRdb table keeps only in-frame clones and is missing some. The sample records 50,000 to 65,000 clones, around 85% being singletons. The sample comprised peripheral blood. The receptors were sampled from a man in his forties with active COVID-19. Each CDR3 is given with its conserved first and last residue. D genes are given only for firm matches. Rows give clone size only sometimes, using once, few, many, or a class for an expanded clone.

abundance,v_gene,j_gene,d_gene,len,CDR3aa,CDR3nt
.,TRBV28,TRBJ2-1,TRBD1,12,CASSPGTGTQFF,TGTGCCAGCAGTCCCGGGACAGGGACGCAGTTCTTC
.,TRBV6-1,TRBJ1-5,TRBD1,16,CASSGRQGWSNQPQHF,TGTGCCAGCAGTGGACGACAGGGATGGAGCAATCAGCCCCAGCATTTT
.,TRBV4-2,TRBJ2-5,.,15,CASSQEGTGEETQYF,TGTGCCAGCAGCCAAGAAGGGACTGGAGAAGAGACCCAGTACTTC
.,TRBV30,TRBJ1-5,.,13,CAWSGEGNQPQHF,TGTGCCTGGAGCGGGGAGGGCAATCAGCCCCAGCATTTT
.,TRBV9,TRBJ2-3,.,14,CASSVAPNTDTQYF,TGTGCCAGCAGCGTAGCCCCTAACACAGATACGCAGTATTTT
.,TRBV27,TRBJ1-4,.,15,CASSFTGYGIEKLFF,TGTGCCAGCAGTTTCACGGGGTACGGAATTGAAAAACTGTTTTTT
.,TRBV18,TRBJ2-1,TRBD2,15,CASSRGLAEDNEQFF,TGTGCCAGCTCTAGGGGACTAGCGGAAGACAATGAGCAGTTCTTC
.,TRBV10-1,TRBJ1-1,.,13,CASSEGLDTEAFF,TGCGCCAGCAGTGAGGGCTTGGACACTGAAGCTTTCTTT
.,TRBV2,TRBJ1-1,.,13,CASIHREDTEAFF,TGTGCCAGCATTCACAGGGAAGACACTGAAGCTTTCTTT
.,TRBV6-1,TRBJ2-7,TRBD2,15,CASSEFSGNSYEQYF,TGTGCCAGCAGTGAATTCAGCGGGAACTCCTACGAGCAGTACTTC
few,TRBV2,TRBJ2-7,.,12,CASSRSGYEQYF,TGTGCCAGCAGTCGGAGCGGTTACGAGCAGTACTTC
.,TRBV15,TRBJ2-5,.,12,CATSAFGRTQYF,TGTGCCACCAGCGCCTTTGGGCGGACCCAGTACTTC
once,TRBV6-1,TRBJ1-5,TRBD1,15,CASSEGTGVSQPQHF,TGTGCCAGCAGTGAAGGGACAGGGGTTTCTCAGCCCCAGCATTTT
.,TRBV20-1,TRBJ2-1,TRBD2,11,CSAGSGTKQFF,TGCAGTGCTGGGTCCGGGACTAAGCAGTTCTTC
once,TRBV7-3,TRBJ2-2,TRBD2,15,CASSPGLAGTGELFF,TGTGCCAGCAGCCCCGGACTAGCGGGCACCGGGGAGCTGTTTTTT
.,TRBV6-5,TRBJ1-2,TRBD1,15,CASSWGQGENYGYTF,TGTGCCAGCAGTTGGGGACAGGGGGAGAACTATGGCTACACCTTC
.,TRBV6-1,TRBJ2-3,.,16,CASSENPRGRTDTQYF,TGTGCCAGCAGTGAAAATCCCCGAGGCCGCACAGATACGCAGTATTTT
.,TRBV19,TRBJ1-5,TRBD1,14,CASSTGSSNQPQHF,TGTGCCAGCTCGACAGGGTCTAGCAATCAGCCCCAGCATTTT
.,TRBV19,TRBJ1-1,.,14,CASSRTVLNTEAFF,TGTGCCAGTAGCCGGACAGTTCTGAACACTGAAGCTTTCTTT
once,TRBV6-6,TRBJ2-5,.,12,CASSPGQETQYF,TGTGCCAGCAGTCCGGGACAAGAGACCCAGTACTTC
.,TRBV21-1,TRBJ1-4,.,16,CASSTTDRGTNEKLFF,TGTGCCAGCAGCACTACGGACAGGGGAACTAATGAAAAACTGTTTTTT